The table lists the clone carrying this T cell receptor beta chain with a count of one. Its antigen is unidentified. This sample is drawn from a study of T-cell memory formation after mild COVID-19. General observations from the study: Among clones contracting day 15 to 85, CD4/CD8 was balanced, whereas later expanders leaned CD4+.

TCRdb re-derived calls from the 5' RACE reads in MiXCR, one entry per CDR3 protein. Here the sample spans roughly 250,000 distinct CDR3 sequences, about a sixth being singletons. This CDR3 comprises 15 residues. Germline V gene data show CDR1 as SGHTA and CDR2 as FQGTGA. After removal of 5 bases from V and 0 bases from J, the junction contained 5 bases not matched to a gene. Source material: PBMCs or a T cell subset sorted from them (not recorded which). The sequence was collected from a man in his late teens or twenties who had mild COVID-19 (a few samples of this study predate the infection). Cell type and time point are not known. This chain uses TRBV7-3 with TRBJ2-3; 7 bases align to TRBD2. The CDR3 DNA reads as TGTGCCAGCAGCGATACTAGCGTTAGCACAGATACGCAGTATTTT. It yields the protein CASSDTSVSTDTQYF.